The text below deals with one TCR beta chain. Antigen unknown. TRB rearrangements spanning V, D and J were amplified using mixed TRB-A/B primers. Via MiXCR, TCRdb re-called the multiplex PCR reads, giving one row per CDR3 protein. The data contain more than 9,500 distinct CDR3 sequences, roughly 37% of them seen just once; the ten biggest clones take up over 9.5%. Germline CDR1 reads MNHNY; CDR2 reads SVGAGI (reference sequence). The CDR3 consists of 13 residues. These data belong to a study of T cell repertoires in aging, cancer and after chemotherapy. Study-level information: Repeat sampling of healthy donors over several months to years showed clear clonal overlap.

Findings and limits, study-wide: Median generation probability rose over the chemotherapy interval in each cancer cohort, suggesting rebound thymic output. Loss of evenness, beyond lost richness, contributed to age-related TCR diversity decline in cancer patients.

Peripheral blood genomic DNA, not sorted cells or RNA, was the template. The clonotype was recovered from a human donor in good health. Sequencing input: blood. V gene TRBV6-6 combines with J gene TRBJ2-7; 7 bases fit TRBD2. TRBJ2-1 matches the DNA end more closely, so the J call is doubtful. In DNA form, the CDR3 reads TGTGCCAGCGGATTAGCGGGCCACAATGAGCAGTTCTTC. Its translation is CASGLAGHNEQFF.